The 8 T cell receptor beta chains below come from one sample, sequenced in a study of blood T cells in healthy people across ages. PCR was performed a second time for roughly 7 to 12 cycles using a sample-barcoded 5' primer and a J-beta primer mix. TCRdb analysed the 5' RACE reads with MiXCR anew, one entry per CDR3 protein. The profile shows 730,000 or so distinct CDR3 sequences, 43% of them singletons. Sample: blood. These receptors all come from a woman aged 60 to 75 in good health.

Concerning this clonotype: The junction differs from germline at one of its ends, possibly a read error. The V call is TRBV27, the J call TRBJ2-1, with 15 bases fitting TRBD2. This CDR3 contains 19 residues. CDR1 is MNHEY and CDR2 is SMNVEV in the germline V gene (reference sequence). CDR3 sequence reads: CATSLRRTSGRAGYNEQFF. DNA of the CDR3: TGTGCCACCAGTTTGCGAAGGACTAGCGGGAGGGCCGGCTACAATGAGCAGTTCTTC.

This clonotype was counted a few times. A clone one base away is much larger, so this may be a read error. The chain combines TRBV12-3 or TRBV12-4 with TRBJ1-2, with D tentatively TRBD1 (5 bases). The CDR3 is 14 residues long. The V gene lost 5 bases and the J gene lost 2 bases, with 12 bases spanning the gap. CDR3 loop: CASSVGRDNYGYTF. The CDR3 nucleotides read TGTGCCAGCAGTGTAGGCCGGGACAACTATGGCTACACCTTC.

The chain carries TRBV4-2 and TRBJ2-5; no clear D. Trimming cost V 0 bases and J 2 bases, with 10 bases left between them. CDR1 is LGHNA, CDR2 YNFKEQ, per germline. The CDR3 sequence is 15 residues long. DNA of the CDR3: TGTGCCAGCAGCCAAGACCCCAGGTCACAAGAGACCCAGTACTTC. It yields the protein CASSQDPRSQETQYF.

The rearrangement links TRBV28 to TRBJ2-7; D is uncertain. V lost 5 bases and J lost 4, with 18 bases in between. Germline values: CDR1 MDHEN, CDR2 SYDVKM. This CDR3 has 15 amino acids. CDR3 sequence reads: CASSLPSYRSYEQYF. The CDR3, as DNA: TGTGCCAGCAGTCTCCCTTCATATAGATCTTACGAGCAGTACTTC.

V is TRBV12-3 or TRBV12-4 and J is TRBJ2-5, with a possible D match to TRBD1 (5 bases). CDR3 length: 12 residues. V lost 8 bases to trimming and J lost 5 bases, with 12 bases between them. CDR3 coding DNA: TGTGCCAGCCTGGGGCCAGAGGAGACCCAGTACTTC. It translates to CASLGPEETQYF.

In its sample, this clonotype was seen a few times. The chain employs TRBV10-3 and TRBJ2-7; TRBD1 aligns across 8 bases. The germline V gene has CDR1 ENHRY and CDR2 SYGVKD. V trimming: 2 bases; J trimming: 7 bases; junction bases outside the gene matches: 13. The CDR3 consists of 16 residues. The CDR3 bases are TGTGCCATCAGTGAGACGGGCGGACAGGGCCTCGGAGAGCAGTACTTC. Its protein product is CAISETGGQGLGEQYF.

This sequence joins TRBV28 and TRBJ2-3; 11 nucleotides align to TRBD2. Germline loops: CDR1 MDHEN, CDR2 SYDVKM. Trimming removed 4 bases from V and 5 bases from J; junction bases left unmatched: 8. CDR3 length equals 16 residues. CDR3 sequence reads: CASSSVAGGPVDTQYF. The CDR3 DNA is TGTGCCAGCAGTTCCGTAGCGGGAGGGCCGGTAGATACGCAGTATTTT.

This chain joins TRBV3-1 and TRBJ2-3, with TRBD2 as a possible D gene (5 bases). CDR3 size: 14 residues. Germline assignment: CDR1 LGHDT and CDR2 YNNKEL (reference sequence). Trimming shortened V by 4 bases and J by 1 base, and 9 bases separated the two germline ends. CDR3 region: CASSRLGGTDTQYF. In DNA, the CDR3 is TGTGCCAGCAGCCGCCTCGGGGGCACAGATACGCAGTATTTT.